These T cell receptor beta chains were read from a single sample in a study of patients and donors after allogeneic stem cell transplantation. MiXCR, applied by TCRdb to the RT-PCR reads, yields one record per CDR3 protein. Counted here are about 410,000 distinct CDR3 sequences, around 15% occurring once; the ten biggest clones make up less than 9.5%. The sequencing sample was made of blood, either unsorted or a sorted T cell fraction (not recorded which). These receptors all stem from a human donor who was either an allogeneic HSCT recipient or a stem cell or donor lymphocyte infusion donor (not recorded which). It is not recorded whose cells these are; they may come from a transplant donor. CDR3s include the opening cysteine and the closing phenylalanine or tryptophan. A D gene is named only where the DNA matches it firmly. A row's size may be missing; if present it is once, few, many or a size class.

TRBJ2-5 | TRBD2 | NA | TRBV5-1 | CASSKRLAGVGETQYF | TGCGCCAGCAGCAAGCGACTAGCGGGAGTGGGAGAGACCCAGTACTTC
TRBJ2-2 | TRBD2 | few | TRBV20-1 | CSAGSGTSVSGELFF | TGCAGTGCTGGTTCCGGGACTAGCGTCTCCGGGGAGCTGTTTTTT
TRBJ2-7 | TRBD2 | NA | TRBV11-1 | CASSHTQGLARYEQYF | TGTGCCAGCAGTCACACACAGGGACTAGCGCGATACGAGCAGTACTTC
TRBJ1-2 | TRBD1 | NA | TRBV7-9 | CASSFDPGTGRYGYTF | TGTGCCAGCAGCTTCGATCCCGGGACAGGGAGGTATGGCTACACCTTC
TRBJ2-7 | NA | NA | TRBV2 | CASRGDPGCF | TGTGCCAGCAGGGGGGACCCGGGATGCTTC
TRBJ2-1 | NA | many | TRBV10-3 | CAIRGLPYNEQFF | TGTGCCATCAGGGGACTTCCCTACAATGAGCAGTTCTTC
TRBJ2-5 | TRBD1 | few | TRBV7-9 | CASSLDRDQETQYF | TGTGCCAGCAGCCTGGACAGGGACCAAGAGACCCAGTACTTC
TRBJ1-1 | TRBD1 | many | TRBV5-6 | CASSNGVGQDHMNTEAFF | TGTGCCAGCAGCAATGGGGTGGGACAGGACCATATGAACACTGAAGCTTTCTTT
TRBJ2-3 | NA | few | TRBV3-1 | CASSQDTIRFTDTQYF | TGTGCCAGCAGCCAAGATACAATCCGGTTCACAGATACGCAGTATTTT
TRBJ2-4 | NA | few | TRBV5-1 | CASSLEGAKNIQYF | TGCGCCAGCAGCTTGGAGGGGGCCAAAAACATTCAGTACTTC
TRBJ2-1 | TRBD2 | many | TRBV4-1 | CASSQERASGSNEQFF | TGCGCCAGCAGCCAAGAGAGGGCTAGCGGGAGCAATGAGCAGTTCTTC
TRBJ2-1 | NA | NA | TRBV7-9 | CASSMIPNYEQFF | TGTGCCAGCAGCATGATCCCTAACTATGAGCAGTTCTTC
TRBJ2-5 | NA | NA | TRBV20-1 | CSASSGGETQYF | TGCAGTGCTAGTTCCGGTGGCGAGACCCAGTACTTC
TRBJ2-2 | NA | many | TRBV12-3/TRBV12-4 | CASSQGLPTGELFF | TGTGCCAGCAGCCAGGGACTTCCCACCGGGGAGCTGTTTTTT
TRBJ2-2 | TRBD1 | few | TRBV20-1 | CSARDSRGLWTGELFF | TGCAGTGCTAGAGATAGCAGGGGGCTTTGGACCGGGGAGCTGTTTTTT
TRBJ1-2 | NA | NA | TRBV7-9 | CASSPGGGDGYTF | TGTGCCAGCAGCCCAGGAGGGGGGGATGGCTACACCTTC
TRBJ1-1 | TRBD1 | NA | TRBV19 | CASSGQGMNTEAFF | TGTGCCAGTAGTGGACAGGGAATGAACACTGAAGCTTTCTTT
TRBJ1-1 | NA | many | TRBV14 | CASATLGRGENTEAFF | TGTGCCAGCGCAACCCTGGGGAGGGGGGAGAACACTGAAGCTTTCTTT
TRBJ2-2 | NA | few | TRBV7-6 | CASSLATGFANTGELFF | TGTGCCAGCAGCTTAGCCACAGGGTTCGCGAACACCGGGGAGCTGTTTTTT
TRBJ2-1 | TRBD2 | NA | TRBV20-1 | CSASGLAGGYNEQFF | TGCAGTGCTTCAGGACTAGCGGGGGGCTACAATGAGCAGTTCTTC
TRBJ1-3 | NA | NA | TRBV5-5 | CASTLEGYSGNTIYF | TGTGCCAGCACACTCGAGGGTTACTCTGGAAACACCATATATTTT
TRBJ1-2 | NA | NA | TRBV6-1 | CASSPGPTGLYTF | TGTGCCAGCAGCCCAGGACCAACAGGGCTTTACACCTTC
TRBJ1-5 | NA | NA | TRBV7-2 | CASSLVGGRLPQHF | TGTGCCAGCAGCTTAGTTGGGGGTCGTCTGCCCCAGCATTTT
TRBJ1-2 | NA | NA | TRBV29-1 | CSVENRARSYGYTF | TGCAGCGTTGAGAACAGGGCGAGAAGCTATGGCTACACCTTC
TRBJ2-4 | TRBD2 | NA | TRBV20-1 | CSAPMSSGRAAAKNIQYF | TGCAGTGCTCCTATGAGTAGCGGGAGGGCCGCGGCCAAAAACATTCAGTACTTC
TRBJ2-1 | NA | many | TRBV10-3 | CAISRDSSSYNEQFF | TGTGCCATCAGTAGAGACAGCAGCTCCTACAATGAGCAGTTCTTC
TRBJ1-5 | NA | few | TRBV6-2/TRBV6-3 | CASTPDGIGNQPQHF | TGTGCCAGCACCCCCGACGGAATTGGCAATCAGCCCCAGCATTTT
TRBJ2-4 | NA | few | TRBV6-2/TRBV6-3 | CASSYSEVYIQYF | TGTGCCAGCAGTTACTCTGAAGTGTACATTCAGTACTTC
TRBJ2-1 | TRBD2 | NA | TRBV24-1 | CATSDHGLAGSNEQFF | TGTGCCACCAGTGATCACGGACTAGCGGGAAGCAATGAGCAGTTCTTC